This paragraph reports one T cell receptor beta chain. The target of this receptor is not known. Within one base of it there is no much larger clone, and no base qualities were kept. The immunoSEQ Assay, a bias-controlled multiplex PCR, was used to amplify TCRbeta CDR3 regions from genomic DNA. The study's processing was this. Within the assay, amplification of reference gene primers was used to estimate how many nucleated cells each sample contained. To quantify the absolute abundance of each unique TCRbeta CDR3 rearrangement, sequence reads were collapsed and filtered. For each sample, productive Simpson clonality was calculated as the square root of Simpson's diversity index over productive rearrangements. TCRdb carries this immuneACCESS record with in-frame sequences only. Its versions omit some clonotypes, under half of them owing to an unresolved V gene in the studies checked, with the rest unexplained. That table supplies the V and J calls and clone size; D and trimming were determined from the DNA. In all, the sample holds over 120,000 clones, and approximately 85% of those were seen once. 2.6% of the sample lies in the top ten.

The data were obtained in a study of blood T cell repertoires in COVID-19 (dated by TCRdb to 2020 to 2021). General notes on the study: The collaborator samples originated in the United States, Italy and Spain and spanned the acute and convalescent phases of COVID-19. HLA class I and class II types, where available, came from metadata supplied by the sample provider rather than from assay-based typing. The dataset comprised deeply sampled blood TCRbeta repertoires from subjects exposed to, actively infected with, or recovered from COVID-19. Samples were obtained from the ongoing ImmuneRACE study (first 160 participants) and from over a thousand subjects provided by 6 global collaborators. Nearly every sample came with metadata listing a de-identified subject ID, COVID-19 status, age in years and sex. The repertoires were released in a freely available public database intended as a resource for research on the immune response to SARS-CoV-2. The material from the prospective study consisted of cDNA or gDNA derived from T cells, B-cell-depleted T cells, or PBMCs. The full study reports these points: The amount of clinical and demographic metadata varied by source and participant and was provided uncurated.

The junction carries 11 bases between V and J, which are trimmed by 6 bases and 0 bases respectively. The cysteine opens and the phenylalanine closes a CDR3 of 15 amino acids. The read is trimmed to its CDR3 DNA, 45 bases read in frame from base 1. According to the germline V gene, CDR1 reads SNHLY and CDR2 reads FYNNEI. Collaborating institutions collected whole blood in K2EDTA tubes following their own protocols. For TCRbeta analysis, collaborators shipped samples in one of three forms: frozen whole blood, isolated PBMCs, or DNA extracted from either of those sample types. Sequencing used peripheral blood. This sequence originates from a human donor with acute or convalescent COVID-19. The donor label of this sample is uncertain. Here the chain combines TRBV2 and TRBJ1-4, and possibly TRBD1, on 6 matching bases. The sequenced DNA: TGTGCCAGCAGGGACAGAGACGCAACTAATGAAAAACTGTTTTTT. Translated, this is CASRDRDATNEKLFF. Full variable domain (CDR3 extended with the reference TRBV2 and TRBJ1-4 proteins): EPEVTQTPSHQVTQMGQEVILRCVPISNHLYFYWYRQILGQKVEFLVSFYNNEISEKSEIFDDQFSVERPDGSNFTLKIRSTKLEDSAMYFCASRDRDATNEKLFFGSGTQLSVL.